Each of the 8 T cell receptor beta chains below was sequenced from the same sample in a study of blood T cells in healthy people across ages. A sample-barcoded 5' primer and a J-beta primer mix were used in a second PCR of roughly 6 to 12 cycles. TCRdb re-called the 5' RACE reads with MiXCR, one entry per CDR3 protein. Of roughly 570,000 distinct CDR3 sequences in the sample, approximately 27% were seen once. Sequenced: blood. All receptors derive from a woman in her seventies in good health.

The genes are TRBV15 and TRBJ1-2; D call uncertain. V was cut by 5 bases and J by 4 bases, with 11 bases left in between. Germline V gene data show CDR1 as LNHNV and CDR2 as YYDKDF (reference sequence). The CDR3 has 13 amino acids. The CDR3, as DNA: TGTGCCACCAGCGACCGTACTTTCTATGGCTACACCTTC. Residues: CATSDRTFYGYTF.

The gene calls are TRBV9 and TRBJ2-2; 7 bases fit TRBD2. V trimming: 1 base; J trimming: 0 bases; junction bases outside the gene matches: 3. Germline values: CDR1 SGDLS, CDR2 YYNGEE. This CDR3 contains 16 residues. Written as DNA, the CDR3 is TGTGCCAGCAGCGTATCGGGGGGAGCGAACACCGGGGAGCTGTTTTTT. This sequence encodes CASSVSGGANTGELFF.

This clonotype was seen a handful of times. CDR3 bases: TGCGCCAGCGGGTGGTTGTCGAACACAGATACGCAGTATTTT. Protein product: CASGWLSNTDTQYF. The rearrangement uses TRBV5-1 and TRBJ2-3; D gene ambiguous. This CDR3 comprises 14 residues. Trimming cost V 7 bases and J 2 bases, with 14 bases left between them. CDR1 SGHRS and CDR2 YFSETQ come from the germline V gene.

This clonotype was seen only a few times. This could be a read error, since a much larger clone is one nucleotide away. The chain is built from TRBV2 and TRBJ2-7, with 7 bases fitting TRBD1. Germline loops: CDR1 SNHLY, CDR2 FYNNEI. V shed 8 bases, J shed 5 bases, and the junction held 3 bases outside the gene matches. CDR3 length: 11 residues. The CDR3 DNA reads TGTGCCAGCGCACAGGGGAACGAGCAGTACTTC. It translates to CASAQGNEQYF.

This clonotype occurred a few times. The chain carries TRBV5-6 and TRBJ2-1; no clear D gene. Germline V gives CDR1 SGHDT, CDR2 YYEEEE. V lost 1 base and J 0 bases, leaving 17 bases between the germline ends. The CDR3 length is 18 residues. The CDR3 DNA follows: TGTGCCAGCAGCTTGTTCGCCTTGGCCGATAGCTCCTACAATGAGCAGTTCTTC. Protein sequence: CASSLFALADSSYNEQFF.

This clonotype was observed a handful of times. This chain connects TRBV6-1 to TRBJ2-5; D gene unclear. Germline CDR1 MNHNS, CDR2 SASEGT. CDR3 size: 15 residues. The V end was cut by 4 bases, the J end by 4 bases, with 16 bases between. CDR3 amino acids: CASSGGGTVPETQYF. In nucleotides, the CDR3 is TGTGCCAGCAGTGGCGGTGGAACGGTTCCAGAGACCCAGTACTTC.

In nucleotides, the CDR3 is TGTGCCAGCAGCATCACTAGCGGGTTAAGCACAGATACGCAGTATTTT. Protein sequence: CASSITSGLSTDTQYF. This chain uses TRBV7-9 with TRBJ2-3, with TRBD2 identical over 9 bases. Germline lookup yields CDR1 SEHNR and CDR2 FQNEAQ (reference sequence). This CDR3 is built from 16 residues. V shed 5 bases and J 0 bases; nucleotides not matched to a gene: 6.

The sample holds a few counts of this clonotype. V gene TRBV20-1 combines with J gene TRBJ2-2; 10 bases are shared with TRBD2. CDR3 size: 15 residues. Trimming at V came to 1 base and at J to 8 bases, leaving 7 bases not matched to a gene. Germline CDR1 and CDR2: DFQATT and SNEGSKA (reference sequence). CDR3: CSARGSGGATGELFF. CDR3 coding DNA: TGCAGTGCTAGAGGGAGCGGGGGGGCCACTGGGGAGCTGTTTTTT.